This record concerns one T cell receptor (beta chain) sequence. Its matching antigen is unknown. Per sample, a minimum of 7 million PBMCs were isolated. Total RNA extracted from each sample amounted to at least 5.5 micrograms. The CDR3 runs to 17 residues. Germline CDR1 reads SGHAT; CDR2 reads FQNNGV. V gave up 1 base and J gave up 1 base; unmatched junction bases: 9. The authors ran a second PCR of about 7 to 12 cycles using a sample-barcoded 5' primer and a J-beta primer mix. From the 5' RACE reads, TCRdb called clonotypes with MiXCR, one entry per CDR3 protein. The repertoire has 1.5 million to 2 million distinct CDR3 sequences, roughly 32% of them found once; the top ten carry over 9%. This record comes from a study of blood T cells in healthy people across ages. About the study: The template switching approach captured approximately one barcoded beta molecule for every two T cells. Study-wide findings and caveats: Across the age range, TCR beta diversity per million T cells fell in a roughly linear way.

The receptor's source is a woman aged 25 to 39 in good health. The genes are TRBV11-2 and TRBJ2-5; TRBD2 matches at 7 bases. Sequencing used blood. CDR3 amino acids: CASSLAGQGGAQETQYF. The CDR3 bases are TGTGCCAGCAGCTTAGCGGGGCAGGGAGGGGCCCAAGAGACCCAGTACTTC.